The source of this T cell receptor beta chain is a study of control samples from healthy donors and cancer patients. Sequencing used immunoSEQ multiplex PCR; TCRdb keeps in-frame clones, though not all of them. The table shows about 55,000 clones, with almost 96% occurring only once. Trimming shortened V by 11 bases and J by 8 bases, and 19 bases separated the two germline ends. Per germline, CDR1 LGHNA and CDR2 YNFKEQ. This CDR3 has 14 residues. The clonotype comes from a woman in her 30s in good health. V usage is TRBV4-2 and J usage is TRBJ1-6; D is possibly TRBD1 (5 bases). Sequenced sample: blood. The CDR3, as DNA: TGTGCCCCACCGGTGGGGACGGCCGATTCACCCCTCCACTTT. It translates to CAPPVGTADSPLHF.